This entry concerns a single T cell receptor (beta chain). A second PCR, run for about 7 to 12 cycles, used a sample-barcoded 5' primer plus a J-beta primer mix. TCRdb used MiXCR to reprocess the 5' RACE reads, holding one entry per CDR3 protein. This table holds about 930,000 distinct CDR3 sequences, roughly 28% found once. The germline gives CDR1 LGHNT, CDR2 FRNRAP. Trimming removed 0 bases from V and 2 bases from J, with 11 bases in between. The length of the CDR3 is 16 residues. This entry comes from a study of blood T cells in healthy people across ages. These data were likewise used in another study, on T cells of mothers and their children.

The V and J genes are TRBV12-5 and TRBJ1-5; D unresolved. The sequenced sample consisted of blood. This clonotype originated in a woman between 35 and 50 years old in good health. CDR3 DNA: TGTGCTAGTGGTTTGGTAAAGCTAGCCGGCAATCAGCCCCAGCATTTT. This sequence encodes CASGLVKLAGNQPQHF.